The 28 T cell receptor beta chains listed next were all sequenced from one sample in a study of T cell clones after liver transplantation. The repertoire was sequenced with immunoSEQ multiplex PCR; TCRdb's copy has only in-frame clones and lacks some. The sample has 55,000 to 75,000 clones, around two thirds seen once. The sequencing used CD4+ T cells from blood, collected at the approximately 15-month timepoint. Receptor source: a human patient who received a liver transplant. Some T cells may be transferred from the graft donor.

The chain is built from TRBV6-4 and TRBJ2-1, with D maybe TRBD2 (5 bases). V lost 8 bases and J 10 bases, leaving 15 bases between the germline ends. Germline CDR1 and CDR2: MRHNA and SNTAGT. The CDR3 runs to 12 residues. The CDR3, as DNA: TGTGCCAGCGGCCAAACCTCGGGGGAGCAGTTCTTC. Translating it yields CASGQTSGEQFF.

This clone was detected once. The J gene is TRBJ1-1, the V gene TRBV27, with D maybe TRBD1 (6 bases). The germline gives CDR1 MNHEY, CDR2 SMNVEV (reference sequence). The CDR3 consists of 15 residues. V dropped 6 bases and J dropped 5 bases, with 19 bases sitting between them. CDR3 nucleotides: TGTGCCAGCAGCCTACAGGGTAGCCCACGGACTGAAGCTTTCTTT. Its protein product is CASSLQGSPRTEAFF.

The chain links TRBV4-3 to TRBJ2-1; D is perhaps TRBD2 (6 bases). Trimming took 4 bases from V and 0 from J, leaving 10 bases between them. CDR1 is LGHNA, CDR2 YSLEER, per germline. The CDR3 is 15 residues long. As DNA, the CDR3 is TGCGCCAGCAGCCCGGACTATACCTCCTACAATGAGCAGTTCTTC. Protein: CASSPDYTSYNEQFF.

This chain joins TRBV28 and TRBJ2-3; D not certain. The CDR3 consists of 13 residues. V gave up 5 bases and J gave up 6 bases, with 12 bases separating them. Germline V gives CDR1 MDHEN, CDR2 SYDVKM. CDR3 sequence (DNA): TGTGCCAGCAGTACTTCTAGTGGGGATACGCAGTATTTT. It is translated as CASSTSSGDTQYF.

V gene TRBV27 combines with J gene TRBJ2-2; 12 nucleotides agree with TRBD1. The CDR3 loop spans 22 amino acids. With 7 bases clipped from V and 2 bases from J, the junction kept 23 bases outside the gene matches. Germline CDR1 reads MNHEY; CDR2 reads SMNVEV (reference sequence). This CDR3 reads CASKPRNPGTGGLSSNTGELFF. The DNA of the CDR3 is TGTGCCAGCAAACCGAGAAATCCCGGGACAGGGGGCCTATCGTCAAACACCGGGGAGCTGTTTTTT.

The chain couples TRBV7-2 to TRBJ1-5; 10 bases match TRBD1. V trimming: 3 bases; J trimming: 2 bases; junction bases outside the gene matches: 1. The CDR3 loop spans 15 amino acids. From germline, CDR1 is SGHTA and CDR2 FQGNSA. The CDR3 DNA reads as TGTGCCAGCAGCTTCGGGACAGGGGGCAATCAGCCCCAGCATTTT. As protein: CASSFGTGGNQPQHF. The full variable domain, rest sourced from reference TRBV7-2 and TRBJ1-5, is GAGVSQSPSNKVTEKGKDVELRCDPISGHTALYWYRQSLGQGLEFLIYFQGNSAPDKSGLPSDRFSAERTGGSVSTLTIQRTQQEDSAVYLCASSFGTGGNQPQHFGDGTRLSIL.

The genes are TRBV5-1 and TRBJ1-1, with D perhaps TRBD1 (5 bases). The CDR3 totals 15 residues. Germline V gene sequence: CDR1 SGHRS, CDR2 YFSETQ. Between the trimmed V and J ends, which lost 1 base and 0 bases, there was a span of 10 bases. CDR3 nucleotide sequence: TGCGCCAGCAGCTTGACCGGGACGGTGAACACTGAAGCTTTCTTT. Its protein product is CASSLTGTVNTEAFF.

This chain uses TRBV6-5 with TRBJ1-1; D ambiguous. This CDR3 has 15 residues. Trimming cost V 5 bases and J 1 base, with 14 bases left between them. Per germline, CDR1 MNHEY and CDR2 SVGAGI. This CDR3 reads CASSPIVAGNTEAFF. The CDR3 region has the DNA TGTGCCAGCAGTCCGATCGTGGCAGGGAACACTGAAGCTTTCTTT.

The V gene is TRBV6-5, the J gene TRBJ2-5; the match to TRBD1 covers 7 bases. Germline CDR1 MNHEY, CDR2 SVGAGI. The CDR3 sequence is 13 residues long. With V trimmed by 7 bases and J by 2 bases, 4 bases remained unmatched. CDR3 in amino acids: CASTRGQQETQYF. CDR3 in DNA: TGTGCCAGCACCAGGGGACAGCAAGAGACCCAGTACTTC.

V usage is TRBV5-1 and J usage is TRBJ1-2, with 9 bases lining up with TRBD1. J lost 6 bases, V lost 4 bases, and 10 bases had no gene match. The V gene's germline CDR1 is SGHRS and CDR2 YFSETQ. The CDR3 is 15 residues long. In DNA form, the CDR3 reads TGCGCCAGCAGCCCTAGGACAGGGGAATTGAATGGCTACACCTTC. Amino acids: CASSPRTGELNGYTF. Filled out from reference TRBV5-1 and TRBJ1-2, the complete variable domain reads KAGVTQTPRYLIKTRGQQVTLSCSPISGHRSVSWYQQTPGQGLQFLFEYFSETQRNKGNFPGRFSGRQFSNSRSEMNVSTLELGDSALYLCASSPRTGELNGYTFGSGTRLTVV.

This rearrangement joins TRBV19 to TRBJ2-5; D unclear. The CDR3 is made up of 13 amino acids. The germline CDR1 and CDR2 sequences are LNHDA and SQIVND (reference sequence). Trimming shortened V by 3 bases and J by 1 base, and 6 bases separated the two germline ends. CDR3 in DNA: TGTGCCAGTAGTATGTCCCTCCAAGAGACCCAGTACTTC. Translation: CASSMSLQETQYF.

V gene TRBV18 combines with J gene TRBJ2-7; D is uncertain. V was shortened by 2 bases and J by 1 base, with 12 bases between the two germline ends. Germline values: CDR1 KGHSH, CDR2 LQKENI. The CDR3 has 15 residues. The chain's CDR3 is CASSPEARASYEQYF. The CDR3 region has the DNA TGTGCCAGCTCACCAGAAGCCCGCGCGTCCTACGAGCAGTACTTC. The whole variable domain, remainder taken from reference TRBV18 and TRBJ2-7, is NAGVMQNPRHLVRRRGQEARLRCSPMKGHSHVYWYRQLPEEGLKFMVYLQKENIIDESGMPKERFSAEFPKEGPSILRIQQVVRGDSAAYFCASSPEARASYEQYFGPGTRLTVT.

The chain links TRBV6-6 to TRBJ1-1; D not certain. Trimming removed 7 bases from V and 7 bases from J, with 13 bases in between. The CDR3 has 12 amino acids. The germline gives CDR1 MNHNY, CDR2 SVGAGI (reference sequence). CDR3 DNA sequence: TGTGCCAGCACCTCTAGTGGTGGTGAAGCTTTCTTT. It specifies CASTSSGGEAFF.

The chain has TRBV28 and TRBJ2-3; TRBD2 aligns across 13 bases. The junction had 12 bases not matched to a gene; V was cut back by 3 bases and J by 6 bases. Germline-derived CDR1 and CDR2 are MDHEN and SYDVKM. The CDR3 loop spans 18 amino acids. DNA of the CDR3: TGTGCCAGCAGTTTGCCCCCGGGACTAGCGGGGCCTCGGGATACGCAGTATTTT. Protein product: CASSLPPGLAGPRDTQYF.

The chain uses TRBV5-1 and TRBJ2-1, with 12 bases matching TRBD2. Trimming at V came to 4 bases and at J to 5 bases, leaving 10 bases not matched to a gene. The CDR3 has 17 amino acids. Germline V gene lookup returns CDR1 SGHRS and CDR2 YFSETQ. The CDR3 DNA sequence: TGCGCCAGCAGCCCCCCTACTAGCGGGGGGCCAAACAATGAGCAGTTCTTC. It is translated as CASSPPTSGGPNNEQFF.

The CDR3 spells CASSPPGLGRQETQYF. The DNA of the CDR3 is TGTGCCAGCTCACCACCCGGGTTGGGCAGACAAGAGACCCAGTACTTC. V is TRBV18 and J is TRBJ2-5; D not resolved. CDR1 and CDR2 (germline): KGHSH, LQKENI. The CDR3 runs to 16 residues. The V end was cut by 0 bases, the J end by 2 bases, with 13 bases between.

V and J are TRBV18 and TRBJ2-2; 7 nucleotides line up with TRBD2. V was clipped by 3 bases and J by 4 bases; unmatched bases: 8. The CDR3 has 16 residues. Germline CDR1 KGHSH, CDR2 LQKENI. The CDR3 DNA follows: TGTGCCAGCTCACCCGGACTAGATGCGAGCACCGGGGAGCTGTTTTTT. Translation: CASSPGLDASTGELFF.

The chain carries TRBV19 and TRBJ2-2; a possible D gene is TRBD2 (6 bases). This CDR3 is 16 amino acids long. Germline V gene data show CDR1 as LNHDA and CDR2 as SQIVND (reference sequence). V lost 5 bases and J lost 5, with 18 bases in between. CDR3 loop: CASSPMGEAQTGELFF. CDR3 bases: TGTGCCAGTAGTCCCATGGGGGAGGCCCAGACCGGGGAGCTGTTTTTT.

The chain couples TRBV23-1 to TRBJ2-1; D is uncertain. TRBV23-1 is annotated as an ORF whose role is uncertain. The V and J ends lost 8 bases and 9 bases respectively, with 8 bases between them. The CDR3 covers 10 residues. The CDR3 DNA reads as TGCGCCAGCTTTCCTGGTGAGCAGTTCTTC. It codes for CASFPGEQFF.

This chain connects TRBV6-5 to TRBJ1-1; D unclear. V lost 5 bases to trimming and J lost 6 bases, with 19 bases between them. Germline CDR1 MNHEY, CDR2 SVGAGI. This CDR3 region has 15 residues. CDR3 DNA: TGTGCCAGCAGTCGGTCGACATTTGGGTTGGCTGAAGCTTTCTTT. Translation: CASSRSTFGLAEAFF.

The chain recombines TRBV28 with TRBJ1-6; TRBD1 might be the D (6 bases). CDR3 length: 16 amino acids. From germline, CDR1 is MDHEN and CDR2 SYDVKM. The germline V and J ends were trimmed by 4 bases and 7 bases, with 17 bases remaining between them. Here the CDR3 reads CASSSPGQGWNSPLHF. For the CDR3, the DNA is TGTGCCAGCAGTTCTCCGGGACAAGGATGGAATTCACCCCTCCACTTT.

The J gene is TRBJ1-2, the V gene TRBV11-3; D possibly corresponds to TRBD1 (6 bases). The CDR3 loop spans 13 amino acids. Germline lookup yields CDR1 SGHNT and CDR2 YENEEA. V was cut by 5 bases and J by 3 bases, with 10 bases left in between. This chain's CDR3 is CASSPGDDYGYTF. DNA for the CDR3: TGTGCCAGCAGCCCAGGGGACGACTATGGCTACACCTTC. Combining the CDR3 with reference TRBV11-3 and TRBJ1-2 gives the whole variable domain EAGVVQSPRYKIIEKKQPVAFWCNPISGHNTLYWYLQNLGQGPELLIRYENEEAVDDSQLPKDRFSAERLKGVDSTLKIQPAELGDSAVYLCASSPGDDYGYTFGSGTRLTVV.

This CDR3 reads CASSLLSGTEAFF. The CDR3 DNA sequence: TGTGCCAGCAGCCTTCTATCTGGCACTGAAGCTTTCTTT. The chain recombines TRBV7-9 with TRBJ1-1, with D unresolved. There are 13 residues in the CDR3. Trimming left V 5 bases short and J 4 bases short, with 11 bases between. The V gene's germline CDR1 is SEHNR and CDR2 FQNEAQ (reference sequence).

This clone has more than one count but fewer than ten. This chain connects TRBV19 to TRBJ2-1, with D perhaps TRBD1 (5 bases). CDR1 and CDR2 from the germline V gene are LNHDA and SQIVND (reference sequence). The ends were cut back, 6 bases at V and 1 base at J, with 7 bases in the middle. There are 13 residues in the CDR3. CDR3 bases: TGTGCCAGTAGAAAGGGGTCCTACAATGAGCAGTTCTTC. This translates into CASRKGSYNEQFF.

Remarks on this clone: A much more abundant neighbour one base away suggests this may be a read error. The chain carries TRBV25-1 and TRBJ1-2, with 8 bases aligning to TRBD1. Germline assignment: CDR1 MGHDK and CDR2 SYGVNS. V dropped 11 bases and J dropped 8; count of bases not matched to a gene: 13. The CDR3 covers 13 residues. The DNA for the CDR3 is TGTGCCCCGGGGGGGCAGGGGGCTAGCGGCTACACCTTC. Its protein is CAPGGQGASGYTF.

This rearrangement joins TRBV11-3 to TRBJ2-6; D may be TRBD1 (5 bases). V was cut by 5 bases and J by 4 bases, with 15 bases left in between. The CDR3 is made up of 16 amino acids. In germline, CDR1 is SGHNT, CDR2 YENEEA. The CDR3 bases are TGTGCCAGCAGCCGTTCGGGCAGGGTAGGGGCCAACGTCCTGACTTTC. As protein: CASSRSGRVGANVLTF. Together with reference TRBV11-3 and TRBJ2-6, the CDR3 gives the full variable domain: EAGVVQSPRYKIIEKKQPVAFWCNPISGHNTLYWYLQNLGQGPELLIRYENEEAVDDSQLPKDRFSAERLKGVDSTLKIQPAELGDSAVYLCASSRSGRVGANVLTFGAGSRLTVL.

The rearrangement uses TRBV19 and TRBJ2-2, with 7 bases that match TRBD2. The CDR3 sequence is 17 residues long. The V and J ends lost 3 bases and 5 bases, in that order; junction bases with no gene match: 12. Per germline, CDR1 LNHDA and CDR2 SQIVND (reference sequence). In DNA form, the CDR3 reads TGTGCCAGTAGTATGGCGGGAGATCTGGTTTTGACCGGGGAGCTGTTTTTT. It translates to CASSMAGDLVLTGELFF.

This clone was observed a few times. The rearrangement links TRBV5-1 to TRBJ2-2; D is ambiguous. V lost 2 bases, J lost 4 bases, and 6 bases lay in between. The CDR3 runs 13 residues. Germline CDR1 is SGHRS and CDR2 is YFSETQ. CDR3 in amino acids: CASSFDLTGELFF. The DNA of the CDR3 is TGCGCCAGCAGCTTTGATCTCACCGGGGAGCTGTTTTTT.